This T cell receptor (beta chain) was recovered during a study of T cells in Graves' hyperthyroidism and ophthalmopathy. V gave up 1 base and J gave up 3 bases, with 10 bases separating them. CDR3 length equals 14 residues. Germline CDR1 reads LGHDT; CDR2 reads YNNKEL (reference sequence). Regions amplified from RNA transcripts were the TCR beta CDR3 regions. HTBI primers were the set used in a first-round RT-PCR of the TCR CDR3. TCRdb reprocessed the multiplex PCR reads with MiXCR, giving one entry per CDR3 protein. This table holds about 380,000 distinct CDR3 sequences, approximately 15% found once. This clonotype occurred many times.

Sequenced sample: blood. This sequence originates from a woman aged 60-70 years with Graves' hyperthyroidism. This chain links TRBV3-1 with TRBJ2-7; D possibly corresponds to TRBD2 (5 bases). The CDR3 sequence is CASSQAGLRYEQYF. The CDR3 region has the DNA TGTGCCAGCAGCCAAGCTGGACTCCGCTACGAGCAGTACTTC.